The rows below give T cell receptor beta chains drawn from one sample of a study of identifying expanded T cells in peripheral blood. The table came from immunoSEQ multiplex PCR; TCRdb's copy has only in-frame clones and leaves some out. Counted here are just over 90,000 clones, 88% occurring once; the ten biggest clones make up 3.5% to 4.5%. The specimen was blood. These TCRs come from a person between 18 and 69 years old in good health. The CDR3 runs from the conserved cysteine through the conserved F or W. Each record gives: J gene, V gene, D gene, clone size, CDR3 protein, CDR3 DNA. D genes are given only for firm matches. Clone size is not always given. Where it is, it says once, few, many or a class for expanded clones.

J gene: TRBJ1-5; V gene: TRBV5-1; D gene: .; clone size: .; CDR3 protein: CASSLGGAGQPQHF; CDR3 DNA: TGCGCCAGCAGCCTCGGCGGGGCCGGCCAGCCCCAGCATTTT
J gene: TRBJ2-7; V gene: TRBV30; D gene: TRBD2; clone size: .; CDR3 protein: CACQTSGFSYEQYF; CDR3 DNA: TGTGCCTGCCAGACTAGCGGGTTTTCCTACGAGCAGTACTTC
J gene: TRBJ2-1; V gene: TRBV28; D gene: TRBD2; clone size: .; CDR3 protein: CASSLLAGGNEQFF; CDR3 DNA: TGTGCCAGCAGTTTGCTAGCGGGAGGGAATGAGCAGTTCTTC
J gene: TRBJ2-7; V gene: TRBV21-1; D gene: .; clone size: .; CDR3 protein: CASSALPRHTYEQYF; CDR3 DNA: TGTGCCAGCAGCGCCCTTCCACGGCATACCTACGAGCAGTACTTC
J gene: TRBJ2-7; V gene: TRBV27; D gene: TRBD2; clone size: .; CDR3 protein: CASSSLLAGGSYEQYF; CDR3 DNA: TGTGCCAGCAGTTCTCTCCTAGCGGGGGGGTCCTACGAGCAGTACTTC
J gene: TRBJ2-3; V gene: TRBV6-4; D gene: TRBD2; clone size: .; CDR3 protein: CASSDGTSGGADTQYF; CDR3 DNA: TGTGCCAGCAGTGACGGGACTAGCGGGGGCGCAGATACGCAGTATTTT
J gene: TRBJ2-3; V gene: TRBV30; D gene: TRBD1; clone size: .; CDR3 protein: CAWDRENTDTQYF; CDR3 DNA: TGTGCCTGGGACAGGGAAAACACAGATACGCAGTATTTT
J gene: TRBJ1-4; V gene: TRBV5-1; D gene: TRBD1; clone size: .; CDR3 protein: CASSSTGEGEKLFF; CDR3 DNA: TGCGCCAGCAGCTCGACAGGGGAAGGTGAAAAACTGTTTTTT
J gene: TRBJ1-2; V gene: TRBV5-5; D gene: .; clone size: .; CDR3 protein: CASSWVGGYGYTF; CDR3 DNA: TGTGCCAGCAGCTGGGTCGGTGGCTATGGCTACACCTTC
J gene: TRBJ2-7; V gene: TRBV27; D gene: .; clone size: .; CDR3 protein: CASGGALPTRQYF; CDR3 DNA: TGTGCCAGCGGGGGCGCGTTACCTACGAGGCAGTACTTC
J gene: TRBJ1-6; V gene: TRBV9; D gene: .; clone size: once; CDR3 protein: CASTPRGSYNSPLHF; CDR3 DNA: TGTGCCAGCACGCCCCGGGGTTCCTATAATTCACCCCTCCACTTT
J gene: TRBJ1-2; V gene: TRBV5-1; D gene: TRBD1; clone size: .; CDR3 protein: CASSLSGTGRVYGYTF; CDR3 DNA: TGCGCCAGCAGCTTATCCGGGACAGGGAGAGTCTATGGCTACACCTTC
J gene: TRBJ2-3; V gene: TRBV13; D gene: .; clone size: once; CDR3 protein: CASSLVGGATDTQYF; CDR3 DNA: TGTGCCAGCAGCTTAGTTGGGGGGGCCACAGATACGCAGTATTTT